Presented here are 18 T cell receptor beta chains from one specimen sequenced in a study of OX40 agonist ivuxolimab in advanced cancers. The table came from immunoSEQ multiplex PCR; TCRdb's copy has only in-frame clones and leaves some out. The table has some 86,000 clones, less than 95% seen once. This material consisted of CD4+ or CD8+ T cells sorted from blood, taken in a trial of the OX40 agonist ivuxolimab. These receptors originate from an adult with an advanced solid tumor such as melanoma, head and neck, liver or kidney cancer.

The chain is built from TRBV5-6 and TRBJ1-1; the D is unclear. V dropped 1 base and J dropped 0 bases, with 10 bases sitting between them. This CDR3 region has 15 residues. CDR1 and CDR2 (germline): SGHDT, YYEEEE. CDR3 nucleotide sequence: TGTGCCAGCAGCTTGTCTACCGAAATGAACACTGAAGCTTTCTTT. Residues: CASSLSTEMNTEAFF. Supplemented by reference TRBV5-6 and TRBJ1-1, the full variable domain reads DAGVTQSPTHLIKTRGQQVTLRCSPKSGHDTVSWYQQALGQGPQFIFQYYEEEERQRGNFPDRFSGHQFPNYSSELNVNALLLGDSALYLCASSLSTEMNTEAFFGQGTRLTVV.

The chain uses TRBV28 and TRBJ2-1, with no clear D. V was trimmed by 3 bases and J by 4 bases, leaving 13 bases between them. Germline-derived CDR1 and CDR2 are MDHEN and SYDVKM. The CDR3 runs to 15 residues. CDR3 DNA sequence: TGTGCCAGCAGTTTCGGGTCGCCAGATTACAATGAGCAGTTCTTC. Its protein product is CASSFGSPDYNEQFF. Looking up the rest from reference TRBV28 and TRBJ2-1 gives the full variable domain: DVKVTQSSRYLVKRTGEKVFLECVQDMDHENMFWYRQDPGLGLRLIYFSYDVKMKEKGDIPEGYSVSREKKERFSLILESASTNQTSMYLCASSFGSPDYNEQFFGPGTRLTVL.

The J gene is TRBJ2-2, the V gene TRBV5-1; D gene uncertain. Germline assignment: CDR1 SGHRS and CDR2 YFSETQ. V was clipped by 2 bases and J by 6 bases, with 2 bases between them. This CDR3 is built from 11 residues. CDR3 in DNA: TGCGCCAGCAGCTTCGCCGGGGAGCTGTTTTTT. Its protein product is CASSFAGELFF.

This sequence joins TRBV7-9 and TRBJ2-5; 11 bases align to TRBD1. V gave up 5 bases and J gave up 4 bases; unmatched junction bases: 9. CDR1 and CDR2 from the germline V gene are SEHNR and FQNEAQ (reference sequence). The CDR3 runs to 16 residues. The CDR3 is CASSPQGQGVGETQYF. CDR3 DNA sequence: TGTGCCAGCAGCCCCCAGGGACAGGGGGTAGGAGAGACCCAGTACTTC.

This clone was seen once. The chain has TRBV27 and TRBJ2-3; no clear D gene. The CDR3 sequence is 16 residues long. The germline V gene has CDR1 MNHEY and CDR2 SMNVEV (reference sequence). Trimming left V 1 base short and J 4 bases short, with 15 bases between. The CDR3 protein is CASSLLADVRADTQYF. DNA of the CDR3: TGTGCCAGCAGTTTATTGGCTGACGTTCGAGCAGATACGCAGTATTTT.

This chain uses TRBV4-1 with TRBJ2-1, with TRBD2 matching over 14 bases. The CDR3 is 17 amino acids. The germline CDR1 and CDR2 sequences are MGHRA and YSYEKL. V dropped 1 base and J dropped 9; count of bases not matched to a gene: 8. The CDR3 sequence is CASSQGLAGGPLGEQFF. CDR3 in DNA: TGCGCCAGCAGCCAAGGACTAGCGGGAGGGCCACTCGGTGAGCAGTTCTTC.

CDR3 region: CASSQMGGAGELFF. For the CDR3, the DNA is TGTGCCAGCAGCCAAATGGGTGGGGCCGGGGAGCTGTTTTTT. The genes are TRBV7-9 and TRBJ2-2; D not certain. The ends were cut back, 5 bases at V and 6 bases at J, with 13 bases in the middle. CDR1 is SEHNR and CDR2 is FQNEAQ in the germline V gene (reference sequence). The CDR3 spans 14 residues.

The V and J genes are TRBV27 and TRBJ1-4, with D uncertain. From germline, CDR1 is MNHEY and CDR2 SMNVEV (reference sequence). CDR3 length: 14 residues. The V gene lost 7 bases and the J gene lost 7 bases, with 16 bases spanning the gap. As DNA, the CDR3 is TGTGCCAGCACTGGGGATGCGTTTGGTGAAAAACTGTTTTTT. Translating gives CASTGDAFGEKLFF.

This clone was recorded only once. The chain couples TRBV2 to TRBJ1-2; D call uncertain. Trimming cost V 5 bases and J 8 bases, with 12 bases left between them. CDR1 is SNHLY and CDR2 is FYNNEI in the germline V gene. The CDR3 contains 12 residues. The CDR3 DNA reads TGTGCCAGCAGTTCCGGACCGAGGGGCTACACCTTC. As protein: CASSSGPRGYTF.

The chain carries TRBV5-6 and TRBJ2-3; 9 bases map to TRBD1. Germline V gene sequence: CDR1 SGHDT, CDR2 YYEEEE. The CDR3 has 18 residues. Losses at the gene ends were 3 bases for V and 2 bases for J; bases not matched to a gene: 13. The DNA of the CDR3 is TGTGCCAGCAGCTCCTTGGGTTGGACAGGGGTTTTCACAGATACGCAGTATTTT. Translation gives CASSSLGWTGVFTDTQYF.

This clone has just one count. V and J are TRBV19 and TRBJ2-7; D call uncertain. Trimming took 0 bases from V and 5 from J, leaving 5 bases between them. The V gene's germline CDR1 is LNHDA and CDR2 SQIVND (reference sequence). The CDR3 is 12 residues long. DNA for the CDR3: TGTGCCAGTAGTATAGATGGGCACGAGCAGTACTTC. This gives the protein CASSIDGHEQYF.

CDR3 region: CASSLEAANTGELFF. CDR3 sequence (DNA): TGTGCCAGCAGCTTGGAGGCGGCAAACACCGGGGAGCTGTTTTTT. This chain connects TRBV5-4 to TRBJ2-2; D gene unclear. The ends were cut back, 0 bases at V and 2 bases at J, with 8 bases in the middle. CDR3 length: 15 residues. Germline V gene sequence: CDR1 SGHNT, CDR2 YYREEE (reference sequence).

This chain's CDR3 is CASSPGGDQPQHF. The CDR3 bases are TGTGCCAGCAGCCCGGGGGGTGATCAGCCCCAGCATTTT. The chain uses TRBV5-6 and TRBJ1-5, with D possibly matching TRBD1 (5 bases). The germline gives CDR1 SGHDT, CDR2 YYEEEE. V was shortened by 4 bases and J by 5 bases, with 10 bases between the two germline ends. This CDR3 has 13 residues.

This chain connects TRBV5-1 to TRBJ1-3; D is possibly TRBD1 (5 bases). V was pared by 0 bases and J by 0 bases, with 7 bases between. This CDR3 region has 15 residues. Germline values: CDR1 SGHRS, CDR2 YFSETQ. The CDR3 loop is CASSLEGNSGNTIYF. As DNA, the CDR3 is TGCGCCAGCAGCTTGGAGGGGAACTCTGGAAACACCATATATTTT. The complete variable domain, with remaining parts taken from reference TRBV5-1 and TRBJ1-3, reads KAGVTQTPRYLIKTRGQQVTLSCSPISGHRSVSWYQQTPGQGLQFLFEYFSETQRNKGNFPGRFSGRQFSNSRSEMNVSTLELGDSALYLCASSLEGNSGNTIYFGEGSWLTVV.

J is TRBJ1-2 and V is TRBV2, with TRBD1 identical over 7 bases. The CDR3 has 15 amino acids. Germline V gene data show CDR1 as SNHLY and CDR2 as FYNNEI. The V gene end was trimmed by 1 base and the J gene end by 4 bases; junction bases not matched to a gene: 6. The CDR3 sequence: CASSEEPTGSYGYTF. The CDR3 bases are TGTGCCAGCAGTGAAGAACCGACAGGGTCCTATGGCTACACCTTC.

This chain links TRBV19 with TRBJ2-7; the D is unclear. Trimming took off 1 base at V and 4 bases at J, with 2 bases between the two ends. The CDR3 spans 11 residues. Germline V gene data show CDR1 as LNHDA and CDR2 as SQIVND (reference sequence). CDR3 coding DNA: TGTGCCAGTAGTATAGGATACGAGCAGTACTTC. As protein: CASSIGYEQYF.

The chain has TRBV28 and TRBJ1-5, with no clear D. The ends were cut back, 5 bases at V and 9 bases at J, with 8 bases in the middle. In germline, CDR1 is MDHEN, CDR2 SYDVKM. The CDR3 is made up of 11 amino acids. The CDR3 DNA reads as TGTGCCAGCAGTATTCCTGCGCCCCAGCATTTT. This gives the protein CASSIPAPQHF. Full variable domain (missing parts from reference TRBV28 and TRBJ1-5): DVKVTQSSRYLVKRTGEKVFLECVQDMDHENMFWYRQDPGLGLRLIYFSYDVKMKEKGDIPEGYSVSREKKERFSLILESASTNQTSMYLCASSIPAPQHFGDGTRLSIL.

V is TRBV7-6 and J is TRBJ2-7; D call uncertain. The ends were cut back, 2 bases at V and 0 bases at J, with 8 bases in the middle. Germline-derived CDR1 and CDR2 are SGHVS and FNYEAQ. The CDR3 extends over 14 amino acids. The CDR3 loop reads CASSLIEASYEQYF. The DNA of the CDR3 is TGTGCCAGCAGCTTAATAGAGGCCTCCTACGAGCAGTACTTC.